One and the same sample provided the 28 T cell receptor beta chains below, sequenced in a study of Graves' ophthalmopathy and Graves' hyperthyroidism. TCR beta CDR3 regions were amplified from RNA transcripts. RT-PCR in the first round used HTBI primers; a second-round multiplex PCR followed. TCRdb re-analysed the multiplex PCR reads in MiXCR, keeping a single row per CDR3 protein. The sample holds hundreds of thousands of distinct CDR3 sequences, about 40% seen once. The sequenced material came from peripheral blood. These TCRs come from an adult man with Graves' ophthalmopathy.

Regarding this clonotype: This sequence may be a read error, since a much larger clone differs from it by one base. The chain links TRBV29-1 to TRBJ1-5; 9 positions agree with TRBD1. Per germline, CDR1 SQVTM and CDR2 ANQGSEA. The CDR3 is made up of 14 amino acids. The CDR3 sequence is CSAGTGLSNQPQHF. The CDR3, as DNA: TGCAGTGCGGGGACAGGGCTCAGCAATCAGCCCCAGCATTTT.

The chain employs TRBV10-3 and TRBJ2-5; D possibly corresponds to TRBD2 (6 bases). The CDR3 runs 14 residues. Germline-derived CDR1 and CDR2 are ENHRY and SYGVKD. Trimming removed 4 bases at V and 2 bases at J, with 11 bases between. The CDR3 DNA sequence: TGTGCCATCAGTGGGGGACTTACACAAGAGACCCAGTACTTC. This gives the protein CAISGGLTQETQYF.

In this sample, this clonotype turned up many times. The gene calls are TRBV2 and TRBJ2-5; tentatively, D is TRBD1 (5 bases). Germline CDR1 is SNHLY and CDR2 is FYNNEI. This CDR3 has 15 residues. The V and J ends lost 4 bases and 4 bases respectively, with 16 bases between them. CDR3 in DNA: TGTGCCAGCAGTGCCCGTCAGGGTTTGGGAGAGACCCAGTACTTC. Translation gives CASSARQGLGETQYF.

This clonotype occurred a few times. Here the CDR3 reads CASSQESGAYNSPLHF. The DNA of the CDR3 is TGTGCCAGCAGCCAAGAATCAGGGGCCTATAATTCACCCCTCCACTTT. The rearrangement joins TRBV14 to TRBJ1-6; D may be TRBD1 (6 bases). V lost 0 bases and J lost 2, with 8 bases in between. CDR1 is SGHDN, CDR2 FVKESK, per germline. This CDR3 has 16 amino acids.

A remark on this clonotype: One junction end does not reproduce the germline sequence, and a read error may be involved. As DNA, the CDR3 is TGCGCCGGCAGTGAGGACGCAGGGGGGAACACTGAAGCTTTCTTT. It is translated as CAGSEDAGGNTEAFF. The chain couples TRBV10-2 to TRBJ1-1, with TRBD1 matching over 7 bases. Germline V gene sequence: CDR1 WSHSY, CDR2 SAAADI. The CDR3 is 15 residues long.

This clonotype appeared many times. This sequence joins TRBV19 and TRBJ1-6; D remains ambiguous. Germline CDR1 reads LNHDA; CDR2 reads SQIVND (reference sequence). Between the trimmed V and J ends, which lost 5 bases and 9 bases, there was a span of 20 bases. The CDR3 totals 16 residues. The CDR3 here is CASSPSRQLTSSPLHF. Here the CDR3 DNA reads TGTGCCAGTAGTCCTTCCAGACAACTTACGAGTTCACCCCTCCACTTT.

This clonotype came up many times. The V call is TRBV12-3 or TRBV12-4, the J call TRBJ2-5; D is possibly TRBD2 (6 bases). Trimming removed 3 bases at V and 5 bases at J, with 13 bases between. The CDR3 length is 14 residues. The CDR3 sequence: CASSFRRDVETQYF. Here the CDR3 DNA reads TGTGCCAGCAGTTTTAGGAGGGATGTCGAGACCCAGTACTTC.

The chain uses TRBV25-1 and TRBJ1-2; TRBD1 matches at 10 bases. The V gene end was trimmed by 4 bases and the J gene end by 7 bases; junction bases not matched to a gene: 9. Germline V gene data show CDR1 as MGHDK and CDR2 as SYGVNS. The CDR3 extends over 15 amino acids. CDR3 loop: CASSARPGQGIGYTF. The CDR3 DNA reads as TGTGCCAGCAGTGCTCGACCGGGACAGGGGATTGGCTACACCTTC.

V and J are TRBV10-3 and TRBJ1-2; 9 bases map to TRBD1. This CDR3 contains 13 residues. J gave up 8 bases and V 5 bases, and 6 bases lay outside the gene matches. Germline V lookup: CDR1 ENHRY, CDR2 SYGVKD. This chain's CDR3 is CAISPGTGLGYTF. The CDR3 region has the DNA TGTGCCATCAGTCCCGGGACAGGGTTAGGCTACACCTTC.

The chain combines TRBV30 with TRBJ2-7, with TRBD1 identical over 10 bases. The CDR3 length is 15 residues. The V gene's germline CDR1 is GTSNPN and CDR2 SVGIG (reference sequence). V dropped 0 bases and J dropped 5; count of bases not matched to a gene: 7. CDR3 in DNA: TGTGCCTGGAGTGTAGGGACAGGGGTCGTCAACGAGCAGTACTTC. It codes for CAWSVGTGVVNEQYF.

In its sample, this clonotype was seen many times. J is TRBJ2-6 and V is TRBV6-6; D gene uncertain. The CDR3 totals 16 residues. V was clipped by 3 bases and J by 4 bases, with 13 bases between them. CDR1 is MNHNY, CDR2 SVGAGI, per germline (reference sequence). The CDR3 DNA is TGTGCCAGCAGTTATGTCCCTATTGGCGGGGCCAACGTCCTGACTTTC. Its translation: CASSYVPIGGANVLTF.

Comments on this clonotype: Just one base apart from a much larger clone, this may be a read error. This chain links TRBV2 with TRBJ1-3; D is perhaps TRBD1 (5 bases). This CDR3 is built from 15 residues. CDR1 is SNHLY and CDR2 is FYNNEI in the germline V gene. The V and J ends lost 7 bases and 2 bases respectively, with 15 bases between them. Here the CDR3 DNA reads TGTGCCAGCACCTCACGGGGACTTACTGGAAACACCATATATTTT. Encoded protein: CASTSRGLTGNTIYF.

This chain links TRBV7-9 with TRBJ1-2; D might be TRBD1 (5 bases). The CDR3 has 13 residues. V was shortened by 1 base and J by 8 bases, with 11 bases between the two germline ends. CDR1 and CDR2 from the germline V gene are SEHNR and FQNEAQ (reference sequence). The CDR3 nucleotides read TGTGCCAGCAGCTTAGGGTACGGGGGGGGCTACACCTTC. Protein: CASSLGYGGGYTF.

The rearrangement joins TRBV11-1 to TRBJ1-2, with D maybe TRBD1 (5 bases). Germline CDR1 is SGHAT and CDR2 is FQDESV (reference sequence). The V gene lost 3 bases and the J gene lost 3 bases, with 14 bases spanning the gap. The CDR3 length is 15 residues. The DNA for the CDR3 is TGTGCCAGCAGCTTGGGCAGGTCGGGGGACTATGGCTACACCTTC. Translating gives CASSLGRSGDYGYTF.

This clonotype has a count of ten or more. The chain uses TRBV7-8 and TRBJ2-5; tentatively, D is TRBD2 (5 bases). V was trimmed by 1 base and J by 5 bases, leaving 14 bases between them. CDR1 is SGHVS and CDR2 is FQNEAQ in the germline V gene. The CDR3 loop spans 15 amino acids. CDR3 nucleotide sequence: TGTGCCAGCAGCTTAGTGCCGCGCCCGGGGGAGACCCAGTACTTC. Translating gives CASSLVPRPGETQYF. Supplemented by reference TRBV7-8 and TRBJ2-5, the full variable domain reads GAGVSQSPRYKVAKRGQDVALRCDPISGHVSLFWYQQALGQGPEFLTYFQNEAQLDKSGLPSDRFFAERPEGSVSTLKIQRTQQEDSAVYLCASSLVPRPGETQYFGPGTRLLVL.

The chain joins TRBV5-4 to TRBJ1-2; D unresolved. V was cut by 4 bases and J by 1 base, with 14 bases left in between. CDR3 length: 15 amino acids. CDR1 is SGHNT, CDR2 YYREEE, per germline (reference sequence). For the CDR3, the DNA is TGTGCCAGCAGCCCTCTTGTGGCCTTTAACTATGGCTACACCTTC. Protein sequence: CASSPLVAFNYGYTF.

This clonotype was found many times. The chain recombines TRBV20-1 with TRBJ1-2; D is possibly TRBD1 (6 bases). V was trimmed by 3 bases and J by 0 bases, leaving 20 bases between them. The length of the CDR3 is 17 residues. Germline CDR1 reads DFQATT; CDR2 reads SNEGSKA (reference sequence). In DNA form, the CDR3 reads TGCAGTGCTAGGGAGACAGGACCCCCCGGCCCTAACTATGGCTACACCTTC. Amino acid sequence: CSARETGPPGPNYGYTF.

This clonotype has only one observation. The chain is built from TRBV19 and TRBJ2-2, with 9 bases aligning to TRBD1. V lost 7 bases, J lost 11 bases, and 14 bases stayed unmatched. CDR1 is LNHDA, CDR2 SQIVND, per germline (reference sequence). The CDR3 runs 15 residues. The CDR3 region has the DNA TGTGCCAGTACGATCCCAGGACAGGGGTATGACGAGCTGTTTTTT. Protein: CASTIPGQGYDELFF.

This clonotype was seen repeatedly, ten times or more. The V call is TRBV5-5, the J call TRBJ2-6; D not resolved. The V gene lost 0 bases and the J gene lost 0 bases, with 4 bases spanning the gap. Germline V gene lookup returns CDR1 SGHKS and CDR2 YYEKEE (reference sequence). CDR3 length: 15 amino acids. CDR3: CASSLATSGANVLTF. The CDR3 region has the DNA TGTGCCAGCAGCTTGGCCACCTCTGGGGCCAACGTCCTGACTTTC.

This clonotype was observed many times. This rearrangement joins TRBV9 to TRBJ1-2; D perhaps matches TRBD1 (5 bases). V lost 0 bases, J lost 6 bases, and 12 bases lay in between. Germline CDR1 is SGDLS and CDR2 is YYNGEE. The CDR3 spans 14 residues. CDR3 residues: CASSVVETANGYTF. The CDR3 coding sequence is TGTGCCAGCAGCGTAGTTGAGACAGCAAATGGCTACACCTTC.

This clonotype was observed at least ten times. V is TRBV5-1 and J is TRBJ2-5; D not certain. The germline gives CDR1 SGHRS, CDR2 YFSETQ. The V gene lost 5 bases and the J gene lost 2 bases, with 13 bases spanning the gap. The CDR3 sequence is 14 residues long. CDR3 nucleotides: TGCGCCAGCAGTTCCGGACGGATACAAGAGACCCAGTACTTC. This gives the protein CASSSGRIQETQYF.

The chain recombines TRBV30 with TRBJ1-1, with 7 bases fitting TRBD1. This CDR3 spans 14 amino acids. V gave up 3 bases and J gave up 1 base; unmatched junction bases: 5. Germline V gene lookup returns CDR1 GTSNPN and CDR2 SVGIG (reference sequence). CDR3: CAWSRDSRNTEAFF. The CDR3 bases are TGTGCCTGGAGCAGGGACAGTAGGAACACTGAAGCTTTCTTT. The full variable domain, rest sourced from reference TRBV30 and TRBJ1-1, is SQTIHQWPATLVQPVGSPLSLECTVEGTSNPNLYWYRQAAGRGLQLLFYSVGIGQISSEVPQNLSASRPQDRQFILSSKKLLLSDSGFYLCAWSRDSRNTEAFFGQGTRLTVV.

The chain recombines TRBV7-2 with TRBJ1-6, with D unclear. The CDR3 is 18 amino acids. Trimming left V 1 base short and J 13 bases short, with 26 bases between. Germline assignment: CDR1 SGHTA and CDR2 FQGNSA. The CDR3 spells CASSLGQAFSVRSAPLHF. CDR3 DNA: TGTGCCAGCAGCTTAGGCCAGGCCTTCTCAGTCAGGAGTGCTCCCCTCCACTTT.

This chain uses TRBV29-1 with TRBJ2-7, with 13 bases identical to TRBD2. The DNA matches TRBJ2-1 better at its end, which makes the J call doubtful. The CDR3 is 12 residues long. Germline CDR1 and CDR2: SQVTM and ANQGSEA. The CDR3 sequence: CSERTSGGEQFF. In DNA, the CDR3 is TGCAGCGAACGGACTAGCGGGGGTGAGCAGTTCTTC.

This chain joins TRBV9 and TRBJ2-5; D may be TRBD2 (6 bases). Germline lookup yields CDR1 SGDLS and CDR2 YYNGEE. Trimming stripped 4 bases from V and 1 base from J, with 20 bases between. The CDR3 totals 17 residues. The CDR3 spells CASSPGHHRAGQETQYF. DNA of the CDR3: TGTGCCAGCAGCCCCGGGCACCACAGAGCGGGCCAAGAGACCCAGTACTTC.

This clonotype was counted ten times or more. The V call is TRBV10-2, the J call TRBJ2-7, with TRBD1 identical over 7 bases. With V trimmed by 1 base and J by 2 bases, 5 bases remained unmatched. CDR1 is WSHSY, CDR2 SAAADI, per germline. This CDR3 has 15 amino acids. CDR3 in DNA: TGCGCCAGCAGTGAGTGGGACAGCATACCCTACGAGCAGTACTTC. Its translation: CASSEWDSIPYEQYF.

This clonotype turned up a few times. The rearrangement links TRBV5-1 to TRBJ2-2; D unresolved. The germline gives CDR1 SGHRS, CDR2 YFSETQ. The CDR3 covers 14 residues. V dropped 1 base and J dropped 4 bases, with 8 bases sitting between them. CDR3 sequence (DNA): TGCGCCAGCAGCTTGCTTGGTCGCACCGGGGAGCTGTTTTTT. It codes for CASSLLGRTGELFF.

The chain joins TRBV7-8 to TRBJ2-5, with D perhaps TRBD1 (5 bases). The tail of the sequence fits TRBJ2-7 better, so the J call may be wrong. Germline V gene lookup returns CDR1 SGHVS and CDR2 FQNEAQ. This CDR3 has 14 amino acids. As DNA, the CDR3 is TGTGCCAGCAGCTTTGGGGCAGGGAACTACGAGCAGTACTTC. Protein sequence: CASSFGAGNYEQYF.